A single sample is the source of the 7 T cell receptor beta chains below, sequenced in a study of T-cell memory formation after mild COVID-19. One entry per CDR3 protein, called by TCRdb with MiXCR from the 5' RACE reads. This sample has 300,000 to 350,000 distinct CDR3 sequences, with 10% to 15% found just once. The sample consisted of PBMCs or a T cell subset sorted from them (not recorded which). The source is a man between 18 and 29 years old who had mild COVID-19 (a few samples of this study predate the infection). Cell type and time point are not known.

Only a few counts were recorded for this clonotype. This chain uses TRBV28 with TRBJ1-2; D is unclear. From germline, CDR1 is MDHEN and CDR2 SYDVKM. The V end lost 7 bases, the J end lost 2 bases, and 11 bases lay between the germline ends. CDR3 length: 13 residues. The CDR3 here is CASTPLVNYGYTF. In nucleotides, the CDR3 is TGTGCCAGCACACCGCTAGTGAACTATGGCTACACCTTC.

In its sample, this clonotype was seen many times. The V call is TRBV5-5, the J call TRBJ2-1; D is tentatively TRBD1 or TRBD2 (5 bases each). Trimming stripped 4 bases from V and 5 bases from J, with 10 bases between. The CDR3 is 13 amino acids. Per germline, CDR1 SGHKS and CDR2 YYEKEE (reference sequence). The CDR3 is CASSQGENNEQFF. CDR3 in DNA: TGTGCCAGCAGCCAGGGAGAGAACAATGAGCAGTTCTTC.

The table lists this clonotype with a few counts. The chain recombines TRBV18 with TRBJ1-2, with unresolved D. The CDR3 is made up of 13 amino acids. The ends were cut back, 2 bases at V and 5 bases at J, with 9 bases in the middle. Germline V CDR1 and CDR2: KGHSH, LQKENI. This chain's CDR3 is CASSPDSSYGYTF. The CDR3 DNA sequence: TGTGCCAGCTCACCAGACTCGTCGTATGGCTACACCTTC.

The chain recombines TRBV7-2 with TRBJ2-5; D call uncertain. Germline CDR1 and CDR2: SGHTA and FQGNSA. Trimming left V 8 bases short and J 2 bases short, with 9 bases between. CDR3 size: 12 residues. This CDR3 reads CASGRAQETQYF. The CDR3 nucleotides read TGTGCCAGCGGCCGCGCACAAGAGACCCAGTACTTC.

This clonotype has ten or more counts. The rearrangement joins TRBV5-1 to TRBJ2-3; 8 bases are shared with TRBD1. CDR3 length: 14 amino acids. Germline values: CDR1 SGHRS, CDR2 YFSETQ. V shed 4 bases and J 6 bases; nucleotides not matched to a gene: 7. The DNA of the CDR3 is TGCGCCAGCAGCGAGGCCAGGGGGCGCGATACGCAGTATTTT. The encoded protein is CASSEARGRDTQYF.

V gene TRBV4-3 combines with J gene TRBJ2-7; D is uncertain. Trimming removed 1 base at V and 3 bases at J, with 7 bases between. Germline-derived CDR1 and CDR2 are LGHNA and YSLEER. The CDR3 loop spans 13 amino acids. This CDR3 is CASSQAVSYEQYF. CDR3 sequence (DNA): TGCGCCAGCAGCCAAGCGGTAAGCTACGAGCAGTACTTC.

This chain joins TRBV14 and TRBJ1-2, with TRBD1 as a possible D gene (5 bases). This CDR3 region has 14 residues. Germline V gives CDR1 SGHDN, CDR2 FVKESK. V dropped 2 bases and J dropped 3 bases, with 10 bases sitting between them. The CDR3 coding sequence is TGTGCCAGCAGCCAACGGGAAGGGGACTATGGCTACACCTTC. This sequence encodes CASSQREGDYGYTF. The variable domain in full, with the rest retrieved from reference TRBV14 and TRBJ1-2, is EAGVTQFPSHSVIEKGQTVTLRCDPISGHDNLYWYRRVMGKEIKFLLHFVKESKQDESGMPNNRFLAERTGGTYSTLKVQPAELEDSGVYFCASSQREGDYGYTFGSGTRLTVV.